Listed below are T cell receptor beta chains from one sample, sequenced in a study of human T cells and chemical hapten exposure. Each CDR3 protein gets one entry after TCRdb re-called the RACE reads with MiXCR. The sample has tens of thousands of distinct CDR3 sequences; 11% to 15% are singletons. The starting material was whole blood, obtained in connection with sensitization to the hapten diphenylcyclopropenone (DPC). The receptor source for this set is a woman in her forties or fifties with alopecia areata. Some clones in this sample may be carry-over from other donors' samples. CDR3s include the opening cysteine and the closing phenylalanine or tryptophan. The order of the fields is D gene, J gene, clone size, CDR3 length, V gene, CDR3 protein, CDR3 DNA. D genes are given only for firm matches. Clone sizes are given selectively: once, few, many, or a class where the clone is expanded.

D gene: .; J gene: TRBJ2-7; clone size: .; CDR3 length: 15; V gene: TRBV4-1; CDR3 protein: CASSQDSPGLYEQYF; CDR3 DNA: TGCGCCAGCAGCCAAGATAGCCCAGGTCTCTACGAGCAGTACTTC
D gene: .; J gene: TRBJ2-3; clone size: .; CDR3 length: 14; V gene: TRBV7-2; CDR3 protein: CASSPATRTDTQYF; CDR3 DNA: TGTGCCAGCAGCCCCGCGACCCGCACAGATACGCAGTATTTT
D gene: TRBD1; J gene: TRBJ1-1; clone size: many; CDR3 length: 16; V gene: TRBV12-3/TRBV12-4; CDR3 protein: CASRSYRQGKNTEAFF; CDR3 DNA: TGTGCCAGCAGGAGTTACCGACAGGGAAAGAACACTGAAGCTTTCTTT
D gene: .; J gene: TRBJ2-7; clone size: .; CDR3 length: 16; V gene: TRBV12-2; CDR3 protein: CASRLAKGQRTYEQYF; CDR3 DNA: TGTGCAAGTCGCTTAGCGAAGGGACAGAGGACCTACGAGCAGTACTTC
D gene: .; J gene: TRBJ2-5; clone size: .; CDR3 length: 16; V gene: TRBV5-1; CDR3 protein: CASSPRPAQGQETQYF; CDR3 DNA: TGCGCCAGCAGCCCCAGACCCGCACAGGGACAAGAGACCCAGTACTTC
D gene: TRBD2; J gene: TRBJ2-2; clone size: few; CDR3 length: 16; V gene: TRBV19; CDR3 protein: CASRAGVPPNTGELFF; CDR3 DNA: TGTGCCAGTAGGGCGGGAGTCCCCCCGAACACCGGGGAGCTGTTTTTT
D gene: TRBD1; J gene: TRBJ1-2; clone size: .; CDR3 length: 15; V gene: TRBV2; CDR3 protein: CASSEASTGTYGYTF; CDR3 DNA: TGTGCCAGCAGTGAAGCCTCGACAGGGACCTATGGCTACACCTTC
D gene: .; J gene: TRBJ2-7; clone size: .; CDR3 length: 16; V gene: TRBV19; CDR3 protein: CASTSNPTRQAYEQYF; CDR3 DNA: TGTGCCAGTACCTCCAACCCAACACGGCAAGCCTACGAGCAGTACTTC
D gene: .; J gene: TRBJ2-5; clone size: few; CDR3 length: 18; V gene: TRBV7-9; CDR3 protein: CASSSGGSTGPMPETQYF; CDR3 DNA: TGTGCCAGCAGTTCCGGGGGCTCGACAGGGCCTATGCCAGAGACCCAGTACTTC
D gene: .; J gene: TRBJ2-1; clone size: .; CDR3 length: 11; V gene: TRBV27; CDR3 protein: CASSRNNEQFF; CDR3 DNA: TGTGCCAGCAGTCGCAACAATGAGCAGTTCTTC
D gene: TRBD1; J gene: TRBJ1-2; clone size: many; CDR3 length: 16; V gene: TRBV28; CDR3 protein: CASCSPGQVLNYGYTF; CDR3 DNA: TGTGCCAGCTGCTCCCCGGGACAGGTCTTGAACTATGGCTACACCTTC
D gene: TRBD1; J gene: TRBJ1-4; clone size: few; CDR3 length: 14; V gene: TRBV7-9; CDR3 protein: CASSRTGNGEKLFF; CDR3 DNA: TGTGCCAGCAGCCGGACAGGGAATGGTGAAAAACTGTTTTTT
D gene: .; J gene: TRBJ1-4; clone size: .; CDR3 length: 15; V gene: TRBV19; CDR3 protein: CASSSGTDYNEKLFF; CDR3 DNA: TGTGCCAGTAGCAGCGGGACCGATTATAATGAAAAACTGTTTTTT
D gene: .; J gene: TRBJ2-6; clone size: few; CDR3 length: 19; V gene: TRBV3-1; CDR3 protein: CASSQDFGRGPSGANVLTF; CDR3 DNA: TGTGCCAGCAGCCAAGATTTTGGCAGGGGTCCCTCTGGGGCCAACGTCCTGACTTTC
D gene: .; J gene: TRBJ1-4; clone size: few; CDR3 length: 14; V gene: TRBV18; CDR3 protein: CASSSGGGREKLFF; CDR3 DNA: TGTGCCAGCTCATCCGGAGGAGGGCGTGAAAAACTGTTTTTT
D gene: .; J gene: TRBJ1-1; clone size: few; CDR3 length: 15; V gene: TRBV12-3/TRBV12-4; CDR3 protein: CASTLAGQRRTEAFF; CDR3 DNA: TGTGCCAGTACCCTTGCAGGACAACGGCGGACTGAAGCTTTCTTT
D gene: .; J gene: TRBJ2-2; clone size: .; CDR3 length: 15; V gene: TRBV6-2/TRBV6-3; CDR3 protein: CASSFGVPNTGELFF; CDR3 DNA: TGTGCCAGCAGTTTCGGGGTCCCGAACACCGGGGAGCTGTTTTTT
D gene: .; J gene: TRBJ1-1; clone size: few; CDR3 length: 13; V gene: TRBV7-2; CDR3 protein: CASSRNSITEAFF; CDR3 DNA: TGTGCCAGCAGCCGGAATTCGATCACTGAAGCTTTCTTT
D gene: .; J gene: TRBJ2-1; clone size: many; CDR3 length: 13; V gene: TRBV20-1; CDR3 protein: CSARLYNYNEQFF; CDR3 DNA: TGCAGTGCTAGGTTGTATAACTACAATGAGCAGTTCTTC
D gene: .; J gene: TRBJ1-5; clone size: .; CDR3 length: 15; V gene: TRBV7-2; CDR3 protein: CASSIDSARGQPQHF; CDR3 DNA: TGTGCCAGCAGCATAGACTCCGCCCGAGGCCAGCCCCAGCATTTT
D gene: .; J gene: TRBJ1-5; clone size: .; CDR3 length: 16; V gene: TRBV12-3/TRBV12-4; CDR3 protein: CASSSPGVVSNQPQHF; CDR3 DNA: TGTGCCAGCAGCTCACCGGGGGTGGTCAGCAATCAGCCCCAGCATTTT
D gene: .; J gene: TRBJ2-7; clone size: .; CDR3 length: 14; V gene: TRBV15; CDR3 protein: CATSRGVGSYEQYF; CDR3 DNA: TGTGCCACCAGCAGGGGAGTTGGCTCCTACGAGCAGTACTTC
D gene: .; J gene: TRBJ2-2; clone size: .; CDR3 length: 15; V gene: TRBV6-2/TRBV6-3; CDR3 protein: CASSYSGVNTGELFF; CDR3 DNA: TGTGCCAGCAGTTACTCTGGCGTAAACACCGGGGAGCTGTTTTTT
D gene: .; J gene: TRBJ1-2; clone size: .; CDR3 length: 13; V gene: TRBV20-1; CDR3 protein: CSAKVPDNYGYTF; CDR3 DNA: TGCAGTGCTAAGGTCCCAGATAACTATGGCTACACCTTC
D gene: TRBD2; J gene: TRBJ2-7; clone size: .; CDR3 length: 16; V gene: TRBV7-6; CDR3 protein: CASSPRPGLAGYEQYF; CDR3 DNA: TGTGCCAGCAGCCCCCGACCGGGACTAGCGGGATACGAGCAGTACTTC
D gene: TRBD1; J gene: TRBJ1-4; clone size: few; CDR3 length: 12; V gene: TRBV5-1; CDR3 protein: CASRGQDEKLFF; CDR3 DNA: TGCGCCAGCAGGGGACAGGATGAAAAACTGTTTTTT
D gene: TRBD2; J gene: TRBJ2-3; clone size: many; CDR3 length: 15; V gene: TRBV20-1; CDR3 protein: CSAKLAGGPSDTQYF; CDR3 DNA: TGCAGTGCTAAGCTAGCGGGAGGGCCTTCAGATACGCAGTATTTT
D gene: TRBD2; J gene: TRBJ2-7; clone size: .; CDR3 length: 15; V gene: TRBV3-1; CDR3 protein: CASSFYLAGGYEQYF; CDR3 DNA: TGTGCCAGCAGCTTTTACCTAGCGGGAGGTTACGAGCAGTACTTC
D gene: TRBD1; J gene: TRBJ1-2; clone size: few; CDR3 length: 14; V gene: TRBV29-1; CDR3 protein: CSATVGQGPRGYTF; CDR3 DNA: TGCAGCGCCACCGTGGGACAGGGACCCAGAGGCTACACCTTC